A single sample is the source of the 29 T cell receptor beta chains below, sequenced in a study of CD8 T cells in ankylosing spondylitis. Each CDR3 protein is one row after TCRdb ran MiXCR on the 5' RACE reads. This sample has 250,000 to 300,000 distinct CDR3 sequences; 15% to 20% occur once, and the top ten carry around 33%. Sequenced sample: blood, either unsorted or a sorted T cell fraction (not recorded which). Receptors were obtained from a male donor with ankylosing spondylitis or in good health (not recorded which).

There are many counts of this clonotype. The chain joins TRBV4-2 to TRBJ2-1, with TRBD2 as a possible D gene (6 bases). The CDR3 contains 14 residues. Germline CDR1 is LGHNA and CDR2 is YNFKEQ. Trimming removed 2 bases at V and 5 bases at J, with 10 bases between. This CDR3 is CASSQPGLNNEQFF. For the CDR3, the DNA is TGTGCCAGCAGCCAACCGGGACTGAACAATGAGCAGTTCTTC.

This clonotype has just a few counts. CDR3 protein: CASSLNLYGYTF. The CDR3 nucleotides read TGTGCCAGCAGTTTAAACCTTTATGGCTACACCTTC. The V gene is TRBV12-3 or TRBV12-4, the J gene TRBJ1-2, with D hard to call. Trimming shortened V by 2 bases and J by 5 bases, and 6 bases separated the two germline ends. CDR3 length equals 12 residues.

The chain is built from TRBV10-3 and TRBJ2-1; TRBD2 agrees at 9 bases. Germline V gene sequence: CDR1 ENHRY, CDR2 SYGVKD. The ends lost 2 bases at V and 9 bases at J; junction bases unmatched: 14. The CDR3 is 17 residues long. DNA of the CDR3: TGTGCCATCAGTGAGGTTCCTTTGGGACTAGCACAGTCTGAGCAGTTCTTC. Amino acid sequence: CAISEVPLGLAQSEQFF.

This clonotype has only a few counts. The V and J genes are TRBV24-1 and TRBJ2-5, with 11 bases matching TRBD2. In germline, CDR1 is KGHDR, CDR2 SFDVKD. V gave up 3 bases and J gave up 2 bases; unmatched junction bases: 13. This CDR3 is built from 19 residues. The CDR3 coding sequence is TGTGCCACCAGTGATCCCCGTGGTAGCGGGAGGGCCGATCAAGAGACCCAGTACTTC. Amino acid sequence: CATSDPRGSGRADQETQYF.

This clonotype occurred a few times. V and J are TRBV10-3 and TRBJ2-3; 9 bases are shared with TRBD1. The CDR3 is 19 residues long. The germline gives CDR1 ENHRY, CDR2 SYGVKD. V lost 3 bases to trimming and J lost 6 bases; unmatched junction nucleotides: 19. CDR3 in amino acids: CAISDSQRGTGILEDTQYF. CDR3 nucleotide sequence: TGTGCCATCAGTGATAGCCAACGCGGGACAGGGATATTGGAGGATACGCAGTATTTT.

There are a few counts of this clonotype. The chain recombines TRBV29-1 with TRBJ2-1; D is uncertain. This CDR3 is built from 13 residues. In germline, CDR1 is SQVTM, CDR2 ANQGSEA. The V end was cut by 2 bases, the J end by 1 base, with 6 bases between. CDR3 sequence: CSVEIWSYNEQFF. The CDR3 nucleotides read TGCAGCGTTGAAATCTGGTCCTACAATGAGCAGTTCTTC.

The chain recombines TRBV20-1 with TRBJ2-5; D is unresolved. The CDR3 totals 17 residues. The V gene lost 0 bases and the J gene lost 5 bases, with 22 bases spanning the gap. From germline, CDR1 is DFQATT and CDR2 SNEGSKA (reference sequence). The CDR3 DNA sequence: TGCAGTGCTAGAGAAGGCAGTGCGGCTTCGATTTGGGAGACCCAGTACTTC. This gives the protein CSAREGSAASIWETQYF.

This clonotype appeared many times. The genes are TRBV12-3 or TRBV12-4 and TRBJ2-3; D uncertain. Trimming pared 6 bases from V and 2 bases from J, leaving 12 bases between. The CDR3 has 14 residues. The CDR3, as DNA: TGTGCCAGCAGCTCCTCCAGGTACACAGATACGCAGTATTTT. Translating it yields CASSSSRYTDTQYF.

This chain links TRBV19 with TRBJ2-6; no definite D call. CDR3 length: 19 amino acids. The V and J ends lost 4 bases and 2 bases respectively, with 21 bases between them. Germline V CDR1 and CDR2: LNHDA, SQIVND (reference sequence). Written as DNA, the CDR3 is TGTGCCAGTAGTACCTCCCTTCCTCTTGGGCCTGCTGGGGCCAACGTCCTGACTTTC. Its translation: CASSTSLPLGPAGANVLTF.

CDR3 protein: CASSQVVAHNEQFF. The CDR3 coding sequence is TGTGCCAGCAGCCAAGTGGTAGCCCACAATGAGCAGTTCTTC. The chain carries TRBV4-2 and TRBJ2-1; D is unresolved. V dropped 1 base and J dropped 5 bases, with 9 bases sitting between them. CDR3 length: 14 residues. The germline V gene has CDR1 LGHNA and CDR2 YNFKEQ.

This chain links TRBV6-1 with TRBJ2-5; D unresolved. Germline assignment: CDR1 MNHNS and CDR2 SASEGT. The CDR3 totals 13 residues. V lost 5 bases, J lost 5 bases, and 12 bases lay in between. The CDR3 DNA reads TGTGCCAGCAGTCCCTCACTGGGGGAGACCCAGTACTTC. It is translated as CASSPSLGETQYF.

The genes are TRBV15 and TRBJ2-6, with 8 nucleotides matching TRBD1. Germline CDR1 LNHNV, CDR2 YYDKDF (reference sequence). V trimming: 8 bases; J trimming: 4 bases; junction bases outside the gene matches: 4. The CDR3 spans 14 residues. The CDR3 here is CATQGARGANVLTF. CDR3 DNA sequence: TGTGCCACCCAGGGGGCGCGAGGGGCCAACGTCCTGACTTTC.

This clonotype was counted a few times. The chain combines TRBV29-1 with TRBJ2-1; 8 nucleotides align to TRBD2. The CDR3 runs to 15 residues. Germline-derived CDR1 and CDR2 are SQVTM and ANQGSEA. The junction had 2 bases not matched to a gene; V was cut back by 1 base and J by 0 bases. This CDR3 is CSVEGGRSSYNEQFF. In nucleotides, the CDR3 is TGCAGCGTTGAAGGCGGGAGGAGCTCCTACAATGAGCAGTTCTTC.

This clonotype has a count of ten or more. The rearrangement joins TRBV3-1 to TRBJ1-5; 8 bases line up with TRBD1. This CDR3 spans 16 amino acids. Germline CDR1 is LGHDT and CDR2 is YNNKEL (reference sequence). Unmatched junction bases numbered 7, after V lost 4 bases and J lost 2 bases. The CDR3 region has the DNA TGTGCCAGCAGCCCTACCGACAGGGGCGGCAATCAGCCCCAGCATTTT. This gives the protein CASSPTDRGGNQPQHF.

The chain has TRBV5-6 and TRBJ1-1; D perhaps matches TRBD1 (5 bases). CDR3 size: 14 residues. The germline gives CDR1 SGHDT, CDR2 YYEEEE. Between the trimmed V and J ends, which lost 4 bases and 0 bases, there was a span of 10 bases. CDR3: CASSMGPMNTEAFF. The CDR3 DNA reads TGTGCCAGCAGCATGGGACCGATGAACACTGAAGCTTTCTTT.

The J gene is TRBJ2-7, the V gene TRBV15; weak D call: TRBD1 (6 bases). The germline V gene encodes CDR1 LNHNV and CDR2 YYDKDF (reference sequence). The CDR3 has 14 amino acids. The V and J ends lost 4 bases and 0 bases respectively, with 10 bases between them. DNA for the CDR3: TGTGCCACCAGCATTACAGGGACCTCCTACGAGCAGTACTTC. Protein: CATSITGTSYEQYF. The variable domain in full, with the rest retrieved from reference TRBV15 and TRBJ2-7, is DAMVIQNPRYQVTQFGKPVTLSCSQTLNHNVMYWYQQKSSQAPKLLFHYYDKDFNNEADTPDNFQSRRPNTSFCFLDIRSPGLGDTAMYLCATSITGTSYEQYFGPGTRLTVT.

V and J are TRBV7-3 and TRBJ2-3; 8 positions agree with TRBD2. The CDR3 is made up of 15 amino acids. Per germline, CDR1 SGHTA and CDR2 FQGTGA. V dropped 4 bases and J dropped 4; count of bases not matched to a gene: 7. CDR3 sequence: CASSSSGSRADTQYF. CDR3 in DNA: TGTGCCAGCAGCTCAAGCGGGAGCAGAGCAGATACGCAGTATTTT.

The CDR3 protein is CASSSRGQQETQYF. In DNA, the CDR3 is TGTGCCAGCAGTTCTCGGGGGCAGCAAGAGACCCAGTACTTC. The chain couples TRBV27 to TRBJ2-5; D is perhaps TRBD1 or TRBD2 (6 bases each). The germline V gene has CDR1 MNHEY and CDR2 SMNVEV (reference sequence). Trimming removed 4 bases at V and 2 bases at J, with 11 bases between. The CDR3 consists of 14 residues.

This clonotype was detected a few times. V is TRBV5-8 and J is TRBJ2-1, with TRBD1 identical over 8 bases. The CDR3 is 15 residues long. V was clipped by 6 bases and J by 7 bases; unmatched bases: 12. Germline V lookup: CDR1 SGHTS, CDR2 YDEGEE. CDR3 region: CASIPRWTGRNEQFF. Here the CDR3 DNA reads TGTGCCAGCATCCCCCGGTGGACAGGGAGGAATGAGCAGTTCTTC.

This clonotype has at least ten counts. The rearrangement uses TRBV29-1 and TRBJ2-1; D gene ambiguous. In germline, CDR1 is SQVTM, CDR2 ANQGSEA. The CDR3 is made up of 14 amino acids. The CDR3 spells CTALETTSYNEQFF. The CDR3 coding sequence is TGCACCGCGTTGGAGACAACATCCTACAATGAGCAGTTCTTC.

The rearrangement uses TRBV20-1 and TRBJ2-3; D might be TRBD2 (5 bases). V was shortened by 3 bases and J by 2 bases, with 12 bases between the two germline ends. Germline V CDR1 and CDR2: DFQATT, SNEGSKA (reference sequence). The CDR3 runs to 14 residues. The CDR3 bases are TGCAGTGCTAGTCTAGTGACTATCACAGATACGCAGTATTTT. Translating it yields CSASLVTITDTQYF.

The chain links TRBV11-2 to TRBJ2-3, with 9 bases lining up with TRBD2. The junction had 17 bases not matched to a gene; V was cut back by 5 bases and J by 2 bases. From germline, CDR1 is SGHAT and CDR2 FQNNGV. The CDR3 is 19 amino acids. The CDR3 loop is CASSPRVFLLAGNTDTQYF. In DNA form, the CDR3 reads TGTGCCAGCAGCCCCCGGGTCTTCCTGCTAGCGGGAAACACAGATACGCAGTATTTT.

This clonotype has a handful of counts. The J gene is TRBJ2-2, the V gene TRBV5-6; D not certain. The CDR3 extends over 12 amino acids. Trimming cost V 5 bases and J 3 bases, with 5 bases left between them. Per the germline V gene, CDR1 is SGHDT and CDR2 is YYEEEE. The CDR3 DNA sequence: TGTGCCAGCAGATACGACACCGGGGAGCTGTTTTTT. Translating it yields CASRYDTGELFF.

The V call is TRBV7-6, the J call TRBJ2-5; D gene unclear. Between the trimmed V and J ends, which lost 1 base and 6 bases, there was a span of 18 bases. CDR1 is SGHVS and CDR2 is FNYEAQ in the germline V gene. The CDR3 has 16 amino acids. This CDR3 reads CASSLEVTLPKKTQYF. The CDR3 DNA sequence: TGTGCCAGCAGCTTAGAAGTGACTCTCCCAAAGAAGACCCAGTACTTC.

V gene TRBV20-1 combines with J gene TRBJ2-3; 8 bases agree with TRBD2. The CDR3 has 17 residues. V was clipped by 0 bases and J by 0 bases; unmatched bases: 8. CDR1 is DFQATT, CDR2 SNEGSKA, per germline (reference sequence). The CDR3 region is CSARDLAGGRSTDTQYF. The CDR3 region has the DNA TGCAGTGCTAGAGATCTTGCGGGAGGAAGAAGCACAGATACGCAGTATTTT.

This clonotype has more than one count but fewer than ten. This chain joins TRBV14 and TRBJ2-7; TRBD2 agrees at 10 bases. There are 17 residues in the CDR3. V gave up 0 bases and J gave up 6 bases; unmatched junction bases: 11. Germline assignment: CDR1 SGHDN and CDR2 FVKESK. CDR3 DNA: TGTGCCAGCAGCCAAGATACCGGCCTAGCGGGAGTGTTCGAGCAGTACTTC. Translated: CASSQDTGLAGVFEQYF.

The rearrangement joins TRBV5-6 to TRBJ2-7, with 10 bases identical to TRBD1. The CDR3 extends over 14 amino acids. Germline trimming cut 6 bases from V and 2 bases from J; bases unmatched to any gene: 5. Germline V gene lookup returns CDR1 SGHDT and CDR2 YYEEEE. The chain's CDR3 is CASTTGGTAYEQYF. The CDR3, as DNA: TGTGCCAGCACGACAGGGGGCACTGCCTACGAGCAGTACTTC. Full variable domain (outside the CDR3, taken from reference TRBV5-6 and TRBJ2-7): DAGVTQSPTHLIKTRGQQVTLRCSPKSGHDTVSWYQQALGQGPQFIFQYYEEEERQRGNFPDRFSGHQFPNYSSELNVNALLLGDSALYLCASTTGGTAYEQYFGPGTRLTVT.

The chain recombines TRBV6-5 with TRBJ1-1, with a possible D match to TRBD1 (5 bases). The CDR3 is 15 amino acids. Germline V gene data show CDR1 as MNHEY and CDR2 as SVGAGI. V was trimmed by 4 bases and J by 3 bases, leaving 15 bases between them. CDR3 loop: CASSSTGGSYTEAFF. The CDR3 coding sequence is TGTGCCAGCAGTTCGACCGGGGGGTCGTACACTGAAGCTTTCTTT.

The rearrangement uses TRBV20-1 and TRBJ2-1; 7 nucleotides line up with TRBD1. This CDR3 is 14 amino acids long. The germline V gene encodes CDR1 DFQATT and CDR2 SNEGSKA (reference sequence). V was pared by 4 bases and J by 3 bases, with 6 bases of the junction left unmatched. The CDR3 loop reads CSAIDRDLYNEQFF. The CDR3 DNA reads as TGCAGTGCTATTGACAGGGACCTCTACAATGAGCAGTTCTTC.